This T cell receptor (beta chain) was sequenced during a study of CD8 T cells in ankylosing spondylitis. Study results and caveats: In peripheral blood, disease-linked CD8+ clones occurred at relatively low frequencies. Some of the motif variants had earlier been found in reactive arthritis patients' fluid and blood.

By share, this clonotype ranks as medium-sized. The antigen is not known. Via MiXCR, TCRdb re-called the 5' RACE reads, giving one row per CDR3 protein. The top ten hold roughly 23% of the sample, which has thousands of distinct CDR3 sequences, around 8.2% seen once. The sequenced material came from blood, either unsorted or a sorted T cell fraction (not recorded which). The clonotype was recovered from a male donor with ankylosing spondylitis or in good health (not recorded which).

The CDR3 protein is CASSVVASGLTDTQYF. CDR3 coding DNA: TGTGCCAGCAGCGTAGTGGCTAGCGGCCTCACAGATACGCAGTATTTT. The genes are TRBV9 and TRBJ2-3; TRBD2 matches at 7 bases. This CDR3 comprises 16 residues. V dropped 0 bases and J dropped 2; count of bases not matched to a gene: 6. Per germline, CDR1 SGDLS and CDR2 YYNGEE.